This T cell receptor beta chain comes out of a study of blood T cell repertoires in COVID-19. In the study's own analysis: For nucleated cells, counts were estimated from reference gene primer amplification. Using immunoSEQ multiplex PCR, the repertoire was profiled, and TCRdb retains in-frame clones only, with some absent. V and J calls and clone size are given by that table; D and trimming were obtained from the DNA. The sample lists roughly 260,000 clones; roughly 84% were seen once. CDR1 and CDR2 from the germline V gene are SNHLY and FYNNEI. The CDR3 is 15 amino acids. The V segment lost 6 bases and the J segment 3 bases; nucleotides outside the gene matches: 7.

The chain combines TRBV2 with TRBJ1-5, with TRBD1 identical over 8 bases. This receptor was identified in a young woman with acute or convalescent COVID-19. The sample was peripheral blood. The CDR3 spells CASRQGDSFNQPQHF. CDR3 nucleotides: TGTGCCAGCAGACAGGGGGACAGCTTCAATCAGCCCCAGCATTTT.